This T cell receptor (beta chain) was obtained from a study of blood T cell repertoires in COVID-19. In the study's own analysis: Researchers report that nucleated cell counts were estimated from reference gene primer amplification. Generated by immunoSEQ multiplex PCR, the TCRdb table keeps only in-frame clones and is missing some. D and trimming come from the DNA, and the V and J calls and clone size come from that table. The sample shows 35,000 to 45,000 clones, roughly 80% of them seen only once. V lost 4 bases to trimming and J lost 6 bases, with 14 bases between them. The CDR3 sequence is 14 residues long. Germline assignment: CDR1 SGDLS and CDR2 YYNGEE.

The origin of this receptor is a woman in her seventies with acute or convalescent COVID-19. Input material: peripheral blood. The rearrangement links TRBV9 to TRBJ2-1; D may be TRBD1 (5 bases). The CDR3 loop reads CASSLVLRGNEQFF. CDR3 coding DNA: TGTGCCAGCAGCTTAGTTCTTAGGGGCAATGAGCAGTTCTTC. The full variable domain, in which reference TRBV9 and TRBJ2-1 provide the parts outside the CDR3, is DSGVTQTPKHLITATGQRVTLRCSPRSGDLSVYWYQQSLDQGLQFLIQYYNGEERAKGNILERFSAQQFPDLHSELNLSSLELGDSALYFCASSLVLRGNEQFFGPGTRLTVL.